Each of the 28 T cell receptor beta chains below was sequenced from the same sample in a study of cytomegalovirus exposure and HLA in healthy donors. Measured with immunoSEQ multiplex PCR; TCRdb has only the in-frame clones, and not every one. The sample consists of roughly 350,000 clones, roughly 90% of them appearing once. Material for sequencing was PBMCs. The receptor source for this set is a woman between 18 and 30 years old in good health and CMV-seronegative.

This chain joins TRBV6-1 and TRBJ2-7, with 10 nucleotides matching TRBD1. V dropped 8 bases and J dropped 3; count of bases not matched to a gene: 7. CDR3 length: 14 residues. From germline, CDR1 is MNHNS and CDR2 SASEGT. This CDR3 reads CASDFGTGVYEQYF. The DNA for the CDR3 is TGTGCCAGCGACTTCGGGACAGGGGTCTACGAGCAGTACTTC.

The chain employs TRBV18 and TRBJ1-5, with D possibly being TRBD1 (5 bases). The CDR3 is made up of 18 amino acids. The germline CDR1 and CDR2 sequences are KGHSH and LQKENI. V shed 0 bases and J shed 3 bases, with 18 bases lying between them. The DNA for the CDR3 is TGTGCCAGCTCACCACCCCCTCCCCAGGGCAGGGTCAATCAGCCCCAGCATTTT. The encoded protein is CASSPPPPQGRVNQPQHF.

This chain links TRBV29-1 with TRBJ2-7, with a weak D call TRBD2 (6 bases). V was cut by 6 bases and J by 4 bases, with 16 bases left in between. The CDR3 extends over 13 amino acids. Germline V gives CDR1 SQVTM, CDR2 ANQGSEA. In nucleotides, the CDR3 is TGCAGCGTGGCCGGGGGACTCGATTACGAGCAGTACTTC. As protein: CSVAGGLDYEQYF.

The chain has TRBV6-6 and TRBJ1-5; D remains ambiguous. The CDR3 length is 13 residues. CDR1 and CDR2 (germline): MNHNY, SVGAGI (reference sequence). With 5 bases removed from V and 7 bases from J, the gap between germline ends came to 12 bases. The CDR3 DNA follows: TGTGCCAGCAGTCGTCAAACCGAGCAGCCCCAGCATTTT. Protein product: CASSRQTEQPQHF.

J is TRBJ1-1 and V is TRBV27; D uncertain. Trimming removed 8 bases from V and 1 base from J, with 14 bases in between. Germline CDR1 is MNHEY and CDR2 is SMNVEV (reference sequence). CDR3 size: 14 residues. The CDR3 here is CASSLVVGNTEAFF. The CDR3 DNA is TGTGCCAGCTCTCTCGTGGTCGGGAACACTGAAGCTTTCTTT.

CDR3 nucleotide sequence: TGTGCCAGCAGTTTGGGCGGGACAGGCGCTGGCTACACCTTC. Amino acids: CASSLGGTGAGYTF. This sequence joins TRBV27 and TRBJ1-2; 8 bases are shared with TRBD1. The germline V gene has CDR1 MNHEY and CDR2 SMNVEV (reference sequence). The CDR3 is made up of 14 amino acids. J gave up 7 bases and V 3 bases, and 7 bases lay outside the gene matches.

The chain combines TRBV7-9 with TRBJ2-7; D ambiguous. CDR3 size: 13 residues. Trimming took off 5 bases at V and 6 bases at J, with 14 bases between the two ends. Germline V gives CDR1 SEHNR, CDR2 FQNEAQ (reference sequence). The CDR3 region is CASSPQPSFEQYF. The CDR3 DNA reads TGTGCCAGCAGCCCACAGCCTTCATTCGAGCAGTACTTC. The whole variable domain, remainder taken from reference TRBV7-9 and TRBJ2-7, is DTGVSQNPRHKITKRGQNVTFRCDPISEHNRLYWYRQTLGQGPEFLTYFQNEAQLEKSRLLSDRFSAERPKGSFSTLEIQRTEQGDSAMYLCASSPQPSFEQYFGPGTRLTVT.

V and J are TRBV6-1 and TRBJ2-3; 10 nucleotides agree with TRBD1. CDR3 length equals 17 residues. Germline values: CDR1 MNHNS, CDR2 SASEGT. Unmatched junction bases numbered 8, after V lost 4 bases and J lost 1 base. CDR3 DNA: TGTGCCAGCAGTGCAGACTCCGGGACAGGGGGCACAGATACGCAGTATTTT. This gives the protein CASSADSGTGGTDTQYF.

The gene calls are TRBV6-5 and TRBJ2-1; tentative D call: TRBD1 (6 bases). This CDR3 contains 11 residues. Germline loops: CDR1 MNHEY, CDR2 SVGAGI. Trimming cost V 5 bases and J 10 bases, with 9 bases left between them. The CDR3 is CASSKGDEQFF. CDR3 in DNA: TGTGCCAGCAGTAAGGGGGACGAGCAGTTCTTC.

The chain joins TRBV5-6 to TRBJ2-7; a possible D gene is TRBD2 (5 bases). The V gene lost 7 bases and the J gene lost 7 bases, with 9 bases spanning the gap. The CDR3 length is 10 residues. Germline loops: CDR1 SGHDT, CDR2 YYEEEE. The CDR3 loop is CASPRGEQYF. The CDR3 bases are TGTGCCAGCCCCCGCGGGGAGCAGTACTTC.

This clone has only one observation. V and J are TRBV5-6 and TRBJ1-1; TRBD1 might be the D (6 bases). Germline-derived CDR1 and CDR2 are SGHDT and YYEEEE. Trimming cost V 5 bases and J 2 bases, with 16 bases left between them. This CDR3 contains 15 residues. The CDR3 nucleotides read TGTGCCAGCAGAGGGGGGGGGCGAGGTAACACTGAAGCTTTCTTT. Translating it yields CASRGGGRGNTEAFF. The variable domain in full, completed from reference TRBV5-6 and TRBJ1-1, reads DAGVTQSPTHLIKTRGQQVTLRCSPKSGHDTVSWYQQALGQGPQFIFQYYEEEERQRGNFPDRFSGHQFPNYSSELNVNALLLGDSALYLCASRGGGRGNTEAFFGQGTRLTVV.

The genes are TRBV19 and TRBJ1-5; 8 bases fit TRBD1. The CDR3 extends over 13 amino acids. The germline CDR1 and CDR2 sequences are LNHDA and SQIVND (reference sequence). J gave up 5 bases and V 9 bases, and 6 bases lay outside the gene matches. The DNA of the CDR3 is TGTGCCAGCGCGGGACAGGACTATCAGCCCCAGCATTTT. It codes for CASAGQDYQPQHF.

The rearrangement joins TRBV6-5 to TRBJ2-1; a weak D match, TRBD2 (5 bases). Germline lookup yields CDR1 MNHEY and CDR2 SVGAGI. The CDR3 spans 14 residues. With 0 bases removed from V and 3 bases from J, the gap between germline ends came to 6 bases. The CDR3 nucleotides read TGTGCCAGCAGTTACTCCAGCGGCTACAATGAGCAGTTCTTC. Its protein product is CASSYSSGYNEQFF.

This clone was detected only once. The J gene is TRBJ2-5, the V gene TRBV28; 10 nucleotides align to TRBD1. CDR3 size: 15 residues. V gave up 5 bases and J gave up 5 bases; unmatched junction bases: 8. The germline CDR1 and CDR2 sequences are MDHEN and SYDVKM. CDR3 sequence reads: CASSTTGGKVETQYF. For the CDR3, the DNA is TGTGCCAGCAGTACGACAGGGGGCAAGGTGGAGACCCAGTACTTC. The entire variable domain, with the rest obtained from reference TRBV28 and TRBJ2-5, is as follows: DVKVTQSSRYLVKRTGEKVFLECVQDMDHENMFWYRQDPGLGLRLIYFSYDVKMKEKGDIPEGYSVSREKKERFSLILESASTNQTSMYLCASSTTGGKVETQYFGPGTRLLVL.

The DNA for the CDR3 is TGTGCCAGCAGCACCCGGACAGCGGAGCAGTACTTC. Its translation: CASSTRTAEQYF. The chain joins TRBV7-9 to TRBJ2-7; perhaps TRBD1 as D (6 bases). V was clipped by 5 bases and J by 7 bases, with 12 bases between them. The CDR3 totals 12 residues. The V gene's germline CDR1 is SEHNR and CDR2 FQNEAQ (reference sequence).

The chain links TRBV28 to TRBJ2-1; D gene unclear. Germline CDR1 and CDR2: MDHEN and SYDVKM. The CDR3 consists of 13 residues. V shed 8 bases and J shed 7 bases, with 15 bases lying between them. The CDR3 here is CASQKQPRNEQFF. CDR3 nucleotides: TGTGCCAGCCAGAAACAGCCCCGAAATGAGCAGTTCTTC.

This clone was seen just once. This chain joins TRBV27 and TRBJ2-2; 9 bases are a match to TRBD1. The CDR3 sequence is 15 residues long. V dropped 5 bases and J dropped 7; count of bases not matched to a gene: 8. CDR1 is MNHEY, CDR2 SMNVEV, per germline (reference sequence). The CDR3 sequence is CASSRGTGSHGELFF. In DNA, the CDR3 is TGTGCCAGCAGTCGTGGGACAGGGTCACACGGGGAGCTGTTTTTT.

This chain uses TRBV5-1 with TRBJ2-1, with TRBD1 matching over 7 bases. The CDR3 loop spans 14 amino acids. Germline assignment: CDR1 SGHRS and CDR2 YFSETQ. V lost 3 bases and J lost 2; bases outside the gene matches: 2. The DNA for the CDR3 is TGCGCCAGCAGCTACCAGGGGGCCTACAATGAGCAGTTCTTC. Translation: CASSYQGAYNEQFF.

The chain employs TRBV14 and TRBJ2-2, with D perhaps TRBD1 (7 bases). Germline values: CDR1 SGHDN, CDR2 FVKESK. The CDR3 is 13 residues long. Trimming took 5 bases from V and 6 from J, leaving 10 bases between them. Here the CDR3 reads CASSTRGAGELFF. CDR3 DNA sequence: TGTGCCAGCAGCACCAGGGGGGCCGGGGAGCTGTTTTTT.

The chain joins TRBV4-1 to TRBJ1-1; TRBD1 matches at 7 bases. The CDR3 extends over 16 amino acids. The trim removed 4 bases at V and 0 bases at J, leaving 8 bases unmatched. CDR1 is MGHRA and CDR2 is YSYEKL in the germline V gene. In DNA, the CDR3 is TGCGCCAGCAGCCGCGGACAGGCGGAACTGAACACTGAAGCTTTCTTT. Amino acid sequence: CASSRGQAELNTEAFF.

The chain links TRBV7-2 to TRBJ1-2; tentatively, D is TRBD1 (5 bases). V lost 5 bases and J lost 8, with 21 bases in between. Looked up from germline, CDR1 is SGHTA and CDR2 is FQGNSA. The CDR3 runs to 15 residues. The CDR3 protein is CASSPKGRGSGGYTF. As DNA, the CDR3 is TGTGCCAGCAGCCCCAAAGGGCGGGGGAGTGGAGGCTACACCTTC.

The table lists this clone with a count of one. The chain couples TRBV6-5 to TRBJ1-1; D is undetermined. Germline lookup yields CDR1 MNHEY and CDR2 SVGAGI. This CDR3 has 13 residues. The V end was cut by 5 bases, the J end by 1 base, with 8 bases between. CDR3 residues: CASSKAGNTEAFF. As DNA, the CDR3 is TGTGCCAGCAGTAAAGCGGGGAACACTGAAGCTTTCTTT.

This rearrangement joins TRBV4-2 to TRBJ2-7; 9 bases fit TRBD2. CDR3 length equals 15 residues. Germline V gene sequence: CDR1 LGHNA, CDR2 YNFKEQ. V dropped 1 base and J dropped 4; count of bases not matched to a gene: 5. The CDR3 reads CASSQVSSGIYEQYF. CDR3 DNA: TGTGCCAGCAGCCAAGTTTCTAGCGGGATTTACGAGCAGTACTTC.

V is TRBV29-1 and J is TRBJ2-7, with 9 bases aligning to TRBD1. V dropped 6 bases and J dropped 4; count of bases not matched to a gene: 7. Germline V CDR1 and CDR2: SQVTM, ANQGSEA. CDR3 length: 13 residues. The CDR3 DNA reads as TGCAGCGTATCCGGGACAGGGCCTTACGAGCAGTACTTC. It encodes CSVSGTGPYEQYF.

This CDR3 reads CASRVGQGARSGYTF. CDR3 sequence (DNA): TGTGCCAGTAGGGTGGGACAGGGGGCGCGGTCTGGCTACACCTTC. The chain recombines TRBV19 with TRBJ1-2, with 12 bases fitting TRBD1. The junction had 9 bases not matched to a gene; V was cut back by 6 bases and J by 7 bases. In germline, CDR1 is LNHDA, CDR2 SQIVND (reference sequence). This CDR3 comprises 15 residues. The full variable domain, rest sourced from reference TRBV19 and TRBJ1-2, is DGGITQSPKYLFRKEGQNVTLSCEQNLNHDAMYWYRQDPGQGLRLIYYSQIVNDFQKGDIAEGYSVSREKKESFPLTVTSAQKNPTAFYLCASRVGQGARSGYTFGSGTRLTVV.

This chain joins TRBV29-1 and TRBJ2-3, with 8 bases lining up with TRBD2. Germline V lookup: CDR1 SQVTM, CDR2 ANQGSEA. The CDR3 runs 14 residues. With V trimmed by 4 bases and J by 1 base, 4 bases remained unmatched. CDR3 protein: CSVVPAGGTDTQYF. The CDR3 bases are TGCAGCGTTGTACCAGCGGGGGGCACAGATACGCAGTATTTT.

V and J are TRBV19 and TRBJ2-1, with D possibly matching TRBD2 (6 bases). The CDR3 length is 15 residues. V was pared by 4 bases and J by 0 bases, with 10 bases between. The germline V gene has CDR1 LNHDA and CDR2 SQIVND (reference sequence). The CDR3 DNA reads TGTGCCAGTAGTAACGACGGGAGCTCCTACAATGAGCAGTTCTTC. Translated: CASSNDGSSYNEQFF.

This clone occurred a few times. This chain joins TRBV19 and TRBJ1-1; 7 nucleotides match TRBD1. The CDR3 is made up of 15 amino acids. With 7 bases clipped from V and 3 bases from J, the junction kept 11 bases outside the gene matches. Germline V gives CDR1 LNHDA, CDR2 SQIVND (reference sequence). For the CDR3, the DNA is TGTGCCAGTACTACGACAGGGAAGGGTTACACTGAAGCTTTCTTT. Residues: CASTTTGKGYTEAFF.